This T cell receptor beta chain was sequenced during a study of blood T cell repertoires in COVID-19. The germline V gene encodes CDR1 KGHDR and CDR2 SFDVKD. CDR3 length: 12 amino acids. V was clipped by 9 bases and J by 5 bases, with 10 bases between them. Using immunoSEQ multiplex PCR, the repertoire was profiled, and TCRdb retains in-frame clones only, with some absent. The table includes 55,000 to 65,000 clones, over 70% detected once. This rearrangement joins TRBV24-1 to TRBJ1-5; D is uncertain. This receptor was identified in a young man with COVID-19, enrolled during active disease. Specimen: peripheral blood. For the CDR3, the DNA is TGTGCCACCTTTAGACGGGATCAGCCCCAGCATTTT. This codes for CATFRRDQPQHF.